Shown below are 8 T cell receptor beta chains from a single sample sequenced in a study of T cell responses to AZD1222 COVID-19 vaccine. Profiled with immunoSEQ multiplex PCR; TCRdb holds only in-frame clones, not every one. The sample contains some 280,000 clones, 90% to 95% of which appear only once. The sequencing used peripheral blood, collected 28 days after the second AZD1222 dose. The receptors shown here come from an adult who received the AZD1222 COVID-19 vaccine.

The table lists this clone with a count of one. J is TRBJ2-7 and V is TRBV27, with a weak D call TRBD2 (6 bases). Looked up from germline, CDR1 is MNHEY and CDR2 is SMNVEV (reference sequence). This CDR3 contains 15 residues. V lost 4 bases and J lost 7, with 20 bases in between. CDR3 protein: CASSSLGASEDEQYF. Written as DNA, the CDR3 is TGTGCCAGCAGTTCACTTGGGGCTAGCGAAGATGAGCAGTACTTC.

This chain joins TRBV5-1 and TRBJ2-2; 8 bases match TRBD1. The length of the CDR3 is 15 residues. Germline trimming cut 2 bases from V and 3 bases from J; bases unmatched to any gene: 3. Germline V CDR1 and CDR2: SGHRS, YFSETQ. The CDR3 is CASSLAGGDTGELFF. The CDR3 bases are TGCGCCAGCAGCTTAGCAGGGGGCGACACCGGGGAGCTGTTTTTT.

The chain links TRBV9 to TRBJ2-5; TRBD2 might be the D (6 bases). Germline CDR1 reads SGDLS; CDR2 reads YYNGEE. V dropped 2 bases and J dropped 4 bases, with 12 bases sitting between them. This CDR3 is built from 14 residues. The CDR3 loop reads CASSVRELPETQYF. Written as DNA, the CDR3 is TGTGCCAGCAGCGTCCGGGAGTTACCAGAGACCCAGTACTTC.

The chain joins TRBV13 to TRBJ2-7; 9 bases match TRBD1. The length of the CDR3 is 16 residues. V was pared by 4 bases and J by 7 bases, with 14 bases of the junction left unmatched. The germline V gene has CDR1 PRHDT and CDR2 FYEKMQ (reference sequence). The CDR3 DNA sequence: TGTGCCAGCAGCTCCCAATGGTACAGGGGGCGCGAAGAGCAGTACTTC. Translating it yields CASSSQWYRGREEQYF.

The chain carries TRBV4-1 and TRBJ2-3; maybe TRBD2 (6 bases). V gave up 1 base and J gave up 4 bases, with 12 bases separating them. The germline V gene encodes CDR1 MGHRA and CDR2 YSYEKL. The CDR3 totals 15 residues. CDR3 sequence reads: CASSQVGGMPDTQYF. In nucleotides, the CDR3 is TGCGCCAGCAGCCAAGTTGGCGGGATGCCAGATACGCAGTATTTT.

J is TRBJ2-1 and V is TRBV28; the D gene is possibly TRBD2 (7 bases). Trimming cost V 3 bases and J 7 bases, with 22 bases left between them. The germline CDR1 and CDR2 sequences are MDHEN and SYDVKM. CDR3 length: 17 amino acids. Written as DNA, the CDR3 is TGTGCCAGCAGTTTGTTCGGCGGGGGCGGTTTGGGGAATGAGCAGTTCTTC. Its translation: CASSLFGGGGLGNEQFF.

This chain links TRBV3-1 (or the pseudogene TRBV3-2) with TRBJ2-1; 12 nucleotides match TRBD1. Germline values: CDR1 LGHDT, CDR2 YNNKEL (reference sequence). V trimming: 11 bases; J trimming: 6 bases; junction bases outside the gene matches: 5. The CDR3 runs to 13 residues. The CDR3 loop is CAVGQGAGNEQFF. CDR3 coding DNA: TGTGCCGTGGGACAGGGGGCGGGCAATGAGCAGTTCTTC.

This clone was seen only a few times. The V call is TRBV28, the J call TRBJ1-3; no clear D gene. Trimming removed 6 bases from V and 0 bases from J, with 18 bases in between. The V gene's germline CDR1 is MDHEN and CDR2 SYDVKM. The CDR3 spans 17 residues. This CDR3 is CASRQSGPGNSGNTIYF. In DNA form, the CDR3 reads TGTGCCAGCAGACAGTCCGGACCAGGTAACTCTGGAAACACCATATATTTT.